The clone carrying this T cell receptor beta chain has a single count. This specimen belongs to a study of blood T cell repertoires in COVID-19. Study background: Researchers got acute and convalescent COVID-19 samples from the United States, Italy and Spain. In each case, the material was cDNA or gDNA derived from T cells, B-cell-depleted T cells, or PBMCs.

Germline trimming cut 5 bases from V and 3 bases from J; bases unmatched to any gene: 8. The CDR3 runs 15 residues. Germline V lookup: CDR1 SEHNR, CDR2 FQNEAQ (reference sequence). Methods used by the authors: Nucleated cell counts were estimated from reference gene primer amplification. Here immunoSEQ multiplex PCR was the method, and the copy in TCRdb shows in-frame clones only, minus some. The V and J calls and clone size are taken from that table; D and trimming were inferred from the DNA. Of about 64,000 clones listed, over 75% are singletons. Material: peripheral blood. The chain combines TRBV7-9 with TRBJ2-5; 8 nucleotides line up with TRBD1. This receptor was obtained from a woman aged 80 or over with active COVID-19. The CDR3 spells CASSPDRVAEETQYF. CDR3 sequence (DNA): TGTGCCAGCAGCCCGGACAGGGTGGCAGAAGAGACCCAGTACTTC.